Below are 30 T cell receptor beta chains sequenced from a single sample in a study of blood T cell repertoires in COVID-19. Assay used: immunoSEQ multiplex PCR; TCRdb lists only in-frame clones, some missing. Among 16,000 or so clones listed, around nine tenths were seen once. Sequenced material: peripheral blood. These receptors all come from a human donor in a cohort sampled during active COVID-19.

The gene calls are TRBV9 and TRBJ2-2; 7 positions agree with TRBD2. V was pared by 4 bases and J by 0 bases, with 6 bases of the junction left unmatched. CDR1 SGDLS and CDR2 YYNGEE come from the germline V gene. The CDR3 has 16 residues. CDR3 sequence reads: CASSTRAGANTGELFF. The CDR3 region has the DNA TGTGCCAGCAGCACTAGGGCGGGGGCGAACACCGGGGAGCTGTTTTTT.

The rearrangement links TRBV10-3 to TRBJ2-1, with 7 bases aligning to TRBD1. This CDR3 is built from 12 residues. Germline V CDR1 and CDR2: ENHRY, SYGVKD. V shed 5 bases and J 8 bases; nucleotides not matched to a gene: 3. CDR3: CAISKTGDEQFF. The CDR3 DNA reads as TGTGCCATCAGTAAAACAGGGGATGAGCAGTTCTTC.

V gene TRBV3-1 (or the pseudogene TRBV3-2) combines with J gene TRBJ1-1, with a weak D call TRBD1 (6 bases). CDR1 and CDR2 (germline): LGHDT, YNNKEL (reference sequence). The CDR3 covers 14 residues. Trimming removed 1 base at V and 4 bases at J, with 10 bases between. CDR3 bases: TGTGCCAGCAGCCAAGGGGGAGGGGGCACTGAAGCTTTCTTT. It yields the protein CASSQGGGGTEAFF.

The CDR3 here is CASSQDRGGPGYTF. The CDR3 DNA reads TGCGCCAGCAGCCAAGATCGCGGGGGCCCTGGCTACACCTTC. The chain carries TRBV4-3 and TRBJ1-2, with D tentatively TRBD1 (6 bases). This CDR3 has 14 residues. V was cut by 0 bases and J by 7 bases, with 12 bases left in between. Germline assignment: CDR1 LGHNA and CDR2 YSLEER.

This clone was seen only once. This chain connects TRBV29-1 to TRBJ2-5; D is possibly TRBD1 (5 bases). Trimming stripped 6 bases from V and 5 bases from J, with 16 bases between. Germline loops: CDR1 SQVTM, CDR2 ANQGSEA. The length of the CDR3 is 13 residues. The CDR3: CSVWVSGMETQYF. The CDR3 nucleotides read TGCAGCGTGTGGGTGTCAGGGATGGAGACCCAGTACTTC.

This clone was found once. The CDR3 protein is CASSFYGAVSNTEAFF. The CDR3 DNA sequence: TGTGCCAGCAGCTTCTATGGGGCAGTCTCGAACACTGAAGCTTTCTTT. The chain combines TRBV11-1 with TRBJ1-1; possibly TRBD1 for D (5 bases). Trimming took off 3 bases at V and 1 base at J, with 15 bases between the two ends. The CDR3 covers 16 residues. Germline CDR1 and CDR2: SGHAT and FQDESV (reference sequence).

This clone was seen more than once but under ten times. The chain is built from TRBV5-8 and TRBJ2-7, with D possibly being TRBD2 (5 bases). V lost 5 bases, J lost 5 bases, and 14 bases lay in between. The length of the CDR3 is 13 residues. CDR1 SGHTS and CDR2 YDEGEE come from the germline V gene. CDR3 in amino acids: CASRRSSGNEQYF. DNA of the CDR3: TGTGCCAGCAGACGGAGTTCCGGGAACGAGCAGTACTTC.

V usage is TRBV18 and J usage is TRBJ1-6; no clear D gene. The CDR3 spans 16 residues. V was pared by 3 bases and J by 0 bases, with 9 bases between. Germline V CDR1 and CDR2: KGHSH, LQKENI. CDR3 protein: CASSPLGSSYNSPLHF. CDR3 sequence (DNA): TGTGCCAGCTCACCCCTGGGGAGCTCCTATAATTCACCCCTCCACTTT.

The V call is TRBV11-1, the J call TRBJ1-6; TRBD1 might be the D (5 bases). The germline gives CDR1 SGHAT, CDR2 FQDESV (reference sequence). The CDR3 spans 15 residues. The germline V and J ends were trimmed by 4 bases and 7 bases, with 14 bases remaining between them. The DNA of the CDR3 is TGTGCCAGCAGCTCCCAGGGCGGTGGGAATTCACCCCTCCACTTT. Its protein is CASSSQGGGNSPLHF.

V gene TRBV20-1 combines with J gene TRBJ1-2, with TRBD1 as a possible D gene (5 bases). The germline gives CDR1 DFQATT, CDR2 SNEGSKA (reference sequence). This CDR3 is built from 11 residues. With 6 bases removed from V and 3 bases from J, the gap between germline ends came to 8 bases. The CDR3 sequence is CSAAGDYGYTF. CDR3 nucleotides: TGCAGTGCCGCGGGGGACTATGGCTACACCTTC.

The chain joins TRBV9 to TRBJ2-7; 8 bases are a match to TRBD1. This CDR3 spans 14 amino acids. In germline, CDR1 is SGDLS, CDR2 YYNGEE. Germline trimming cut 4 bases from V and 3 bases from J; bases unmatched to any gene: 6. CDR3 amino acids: CASSSPDRVYEQYF. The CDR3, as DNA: TGTGCCAGCAGCTCGCCGGACAGGGTCTACGAGCAGTACTTC.

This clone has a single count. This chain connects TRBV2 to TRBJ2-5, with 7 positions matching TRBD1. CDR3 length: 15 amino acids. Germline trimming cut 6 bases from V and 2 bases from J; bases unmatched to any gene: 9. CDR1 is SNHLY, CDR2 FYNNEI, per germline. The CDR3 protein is CASRGDRALQETQYF. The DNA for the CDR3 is TGTGCCAGCAGGGGGGACAGAGCGTTACAAGAGACCCAGTACTTC.

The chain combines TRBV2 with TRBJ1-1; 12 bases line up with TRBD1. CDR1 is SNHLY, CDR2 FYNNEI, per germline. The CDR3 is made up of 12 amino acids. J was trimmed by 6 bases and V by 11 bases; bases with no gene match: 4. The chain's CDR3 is CAGRDRGPEAFF. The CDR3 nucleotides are TGTGCCGGCCGGGACAGGGGGCCTGAAGCTTTCTTT.

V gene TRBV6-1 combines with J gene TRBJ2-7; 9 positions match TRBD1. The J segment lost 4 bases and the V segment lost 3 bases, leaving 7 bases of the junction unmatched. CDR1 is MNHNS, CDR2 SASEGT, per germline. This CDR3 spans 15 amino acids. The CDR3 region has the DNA TGTGCCAGCAGTGATGGGACAGGGAGCATGTACGAGCAGTACTTC. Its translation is CASSDGTGSMYEQYF.

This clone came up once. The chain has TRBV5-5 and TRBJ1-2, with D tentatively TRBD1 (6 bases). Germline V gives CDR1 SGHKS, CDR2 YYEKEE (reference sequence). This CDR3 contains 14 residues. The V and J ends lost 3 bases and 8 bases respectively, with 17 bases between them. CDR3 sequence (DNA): TGTGCCAGCAGCTCCTCACAGGGTTTGGAGGGCTACACCTTC. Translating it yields CASSSSQGLEGYTF.

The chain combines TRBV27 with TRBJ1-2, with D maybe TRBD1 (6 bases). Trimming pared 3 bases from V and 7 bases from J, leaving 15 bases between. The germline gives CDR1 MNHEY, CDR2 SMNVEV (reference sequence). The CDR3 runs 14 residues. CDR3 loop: CASSFSGGPSGYTF. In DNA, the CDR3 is TGTGCCAGCAGTTTCTCGGGGGGCCCGTCTGGCTACACCTTC.

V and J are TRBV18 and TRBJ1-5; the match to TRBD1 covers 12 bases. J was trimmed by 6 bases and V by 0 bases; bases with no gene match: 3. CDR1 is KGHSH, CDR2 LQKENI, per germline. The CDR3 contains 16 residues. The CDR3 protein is CASSPPGQGAGQPQHF. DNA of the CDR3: TGTGCCAGCTCACCACCGGGACAGGGGGCGGGTCAGCCCCAGCATTTT.

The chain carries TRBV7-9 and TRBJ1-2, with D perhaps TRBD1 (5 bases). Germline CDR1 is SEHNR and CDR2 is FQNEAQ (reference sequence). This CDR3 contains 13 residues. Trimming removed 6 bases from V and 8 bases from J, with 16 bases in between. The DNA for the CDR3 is TGTGCCAGCAGTTCGACAGCACTCGGGGGCTACACCTTC. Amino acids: CASSSTALGGYTF.

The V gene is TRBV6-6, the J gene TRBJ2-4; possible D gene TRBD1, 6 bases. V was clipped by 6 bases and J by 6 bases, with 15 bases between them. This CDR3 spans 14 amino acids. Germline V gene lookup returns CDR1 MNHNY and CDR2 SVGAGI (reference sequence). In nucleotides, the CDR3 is TGTGCCAGCAGACAGGGTATTCGTATAAACATTCAGTACTTC. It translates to CASRQGIRINIQYF.

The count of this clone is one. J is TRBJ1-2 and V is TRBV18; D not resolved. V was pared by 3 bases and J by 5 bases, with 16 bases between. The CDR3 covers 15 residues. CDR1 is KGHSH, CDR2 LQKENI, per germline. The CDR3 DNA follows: TGTGCCAGCTCACCGAGGAAAGGCGATCTATATGGCTACACCTTC. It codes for CASSPRKGDLYGYTF.

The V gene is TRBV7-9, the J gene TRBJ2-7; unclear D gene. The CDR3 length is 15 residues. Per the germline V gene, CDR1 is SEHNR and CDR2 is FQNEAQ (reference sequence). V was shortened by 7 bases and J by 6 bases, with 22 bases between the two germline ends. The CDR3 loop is CASTTYNEAAREQYF. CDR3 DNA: TGTGCCAGCACCACTTATAACGAGGCTGCCCGCGAGCAGTACTTC.

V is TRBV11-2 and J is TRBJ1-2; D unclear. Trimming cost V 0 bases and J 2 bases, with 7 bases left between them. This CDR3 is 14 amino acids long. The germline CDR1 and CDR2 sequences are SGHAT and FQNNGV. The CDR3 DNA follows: TGTGCCAGCAGCTTAGATCGGGAGAACTATGGCTACACCTTC. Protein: CASSLDRENYGYTF.

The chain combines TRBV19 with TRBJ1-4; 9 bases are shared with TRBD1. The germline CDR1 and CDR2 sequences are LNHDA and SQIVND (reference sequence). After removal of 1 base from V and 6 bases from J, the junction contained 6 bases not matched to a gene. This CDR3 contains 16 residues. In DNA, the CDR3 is TGTGCCAGTAGTATAGTACCCGGGACAGGGCATGAAAAACTGTTTTTT. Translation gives CASSIVPGTGHEKLFF.

As DNA, the CDR3 is TGTGCCAGCAGTGAGGGGGCTAGGGGCACAGATACGCAGTATTTT. Its protein product is CASSEGARGTDTQYF. J is TRBJ2-3 and V is TRBV6-4; weak D call: TRBD1 (6 bases). The length of the CDR3 is 15 residues. With 3 bases removed from V and 1 base from J, the gap between germline ends came to 11 bases. The germline V gene has CDR1 MRHNA and CDR2 SNTAGT.

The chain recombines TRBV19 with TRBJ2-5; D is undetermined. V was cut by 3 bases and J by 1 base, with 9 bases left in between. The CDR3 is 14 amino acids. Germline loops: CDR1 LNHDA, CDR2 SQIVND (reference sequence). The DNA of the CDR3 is TGTGCCAGTAGTATGCCCGGGTTCCAAGAGACCCAGTACTTC. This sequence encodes CASSMPGFQETQYF.

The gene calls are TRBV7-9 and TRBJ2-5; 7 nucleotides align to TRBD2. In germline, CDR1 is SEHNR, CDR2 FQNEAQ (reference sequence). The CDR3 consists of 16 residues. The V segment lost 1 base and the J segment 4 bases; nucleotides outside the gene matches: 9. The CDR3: CASSLGRGLAVETQYF. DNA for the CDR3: TGTGCCAGCAGCTTAGGGCGGGGCCTAGCGGTAGAGACCCAGTACTTC.

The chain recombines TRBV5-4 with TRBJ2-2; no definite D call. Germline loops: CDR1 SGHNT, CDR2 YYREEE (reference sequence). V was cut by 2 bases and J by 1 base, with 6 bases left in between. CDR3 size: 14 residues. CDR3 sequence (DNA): TGTGCCAGCAGCTTCATCAAGAACACCGGGGAGCTGTTTTTT. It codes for CASSFIKNTGELFF.

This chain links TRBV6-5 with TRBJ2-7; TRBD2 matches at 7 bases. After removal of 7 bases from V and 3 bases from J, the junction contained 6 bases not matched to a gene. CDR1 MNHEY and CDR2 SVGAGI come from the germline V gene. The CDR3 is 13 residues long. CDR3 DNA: TGTGCCAGCAACCCCGCGGGGGTCTACGAGCAGTACTTC. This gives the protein CASNPAGVYEQYF.

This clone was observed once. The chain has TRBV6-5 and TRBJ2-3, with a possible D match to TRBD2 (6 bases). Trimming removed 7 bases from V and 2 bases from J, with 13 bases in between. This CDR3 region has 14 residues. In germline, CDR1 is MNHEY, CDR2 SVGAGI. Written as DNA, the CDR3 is TGTGCCAGCAAACTAGCTTTTAACACAGATACGCAGTATTTT. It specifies CASKLAFNTDTQYF.

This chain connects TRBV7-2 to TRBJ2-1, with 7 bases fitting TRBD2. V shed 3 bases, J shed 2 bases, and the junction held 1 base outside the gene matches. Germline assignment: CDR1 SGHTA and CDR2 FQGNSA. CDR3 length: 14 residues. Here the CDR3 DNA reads TGTGCCAGCAGCTTGGGACTACCCTACAATGAGCAGTTCTTC. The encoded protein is CASSLGLPYNEQFF.